This TCR beta chain originates from a study of T cell responses to AZD1222 COVID-19 vaccine. The study, taken as a whole, reports: It should be noted that donors were predominantly white British and more often female, and clonal diversity was possibly underestimated. Variant regions that are unmutated are reportedly the target of nearly half of spike-specific TCRs.

Data came from immunoSEQ multiplex PCR; TCRdb stores just in-frame clones and leaves some out. Of fewer than 180,000 clones in the sample, about 93% were seen once. Comment on this clone: The antigen is unknown.

Both about-4-week and about-12-week second-dose recipients were combined. Sequences were derived from peripheral blood, sampled 28 days after the second AZD1222 dose. The receptor's source is an adult who received the AZD1222 COVID-19 vaccine.

The chain's CDR3 is CASSESSGQGAGGYTF. Here the CDR3 DNA reads TGCGCCAGCAGTGAGTCGAGTGGACAGGGGGCTGGTGGCTACACCTTC. The genes are TRBV10-2 and TRBJ1-2; 11 bases map to TRBD1. CDR3 length: 16 residues. J gave up 7 bases and V 0 bases, and 7 bases lay outside the gene matches. Germline assignment: CDR1 WSHSY and CDR2 SAAADI.